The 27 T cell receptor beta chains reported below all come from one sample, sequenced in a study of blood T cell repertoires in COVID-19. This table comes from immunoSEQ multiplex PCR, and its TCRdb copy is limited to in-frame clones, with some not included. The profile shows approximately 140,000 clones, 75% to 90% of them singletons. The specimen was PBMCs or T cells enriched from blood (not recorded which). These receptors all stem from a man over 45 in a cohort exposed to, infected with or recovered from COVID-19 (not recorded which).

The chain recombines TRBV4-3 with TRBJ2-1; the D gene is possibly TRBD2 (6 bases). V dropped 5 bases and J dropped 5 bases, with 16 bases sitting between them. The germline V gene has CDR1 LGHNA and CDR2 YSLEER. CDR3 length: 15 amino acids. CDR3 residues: CASSDGAGSHNEQFF. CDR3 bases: TGCGCCAGCAGCGATGGCGCGGGGAGCCACAATGAGCAGTTCTTC.

The CDR3 DNA reads TGCGCCAGCAGTCTCCCGGGGGGGAGGGAGACCCAGTACTTC. It specifies CASSLPGGRETQYF. The V call is TRBV23-1, the J call TRBJ2-5; 8 positions agree with TRBD2. TRBV23-1 is an ORF, with its function uncertain. This CDR3 is built from 14 residues. Trimming removed 4 bases from V and 5 bases from J; junction bases left unmatched: 6.

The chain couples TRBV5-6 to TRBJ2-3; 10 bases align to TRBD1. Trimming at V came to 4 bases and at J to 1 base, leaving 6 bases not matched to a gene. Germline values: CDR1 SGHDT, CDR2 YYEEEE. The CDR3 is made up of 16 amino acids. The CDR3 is CASSPLGTGGTDTQYF. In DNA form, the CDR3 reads TGTGCCAGCAGCCCTTTGGGGACAGGGGGCACAGATACGCAGTATTTT.

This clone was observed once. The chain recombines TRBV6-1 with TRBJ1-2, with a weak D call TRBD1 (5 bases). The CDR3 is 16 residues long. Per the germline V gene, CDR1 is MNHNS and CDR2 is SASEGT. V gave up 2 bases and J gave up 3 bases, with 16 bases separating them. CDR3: CASSERGGGPHYGYTF. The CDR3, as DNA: TGTGCCAGCAGTGAAAGGGGCGGGGGACCTCACTATGGCTACACCTTC.

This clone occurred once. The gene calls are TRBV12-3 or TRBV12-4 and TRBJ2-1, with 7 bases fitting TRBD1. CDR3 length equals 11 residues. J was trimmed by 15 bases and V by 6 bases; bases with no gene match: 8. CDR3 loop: CASSPEGAPFF. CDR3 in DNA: TGTGCCAGCAGCCCCGAGGGGGCTCCGTTCTTC.

DNA of the CDR3: TGTGCCAGCAGCTTAGTGATGACTAGCGGAGACGACAATGAGCAGTTCTTC. Translating gives CASSLVMTSGDDNEQFF. The chain recombines TRBV7-9 with TRBJ2-1; 9 bases map to TRBD2. V shed 1 base, J shed 5 bases, and the junction held 9 bases outside the gene matches. This CDR3 has 17 residues. The germline gives CDR1 SEHNR, CDR2 FQNEAQ (reference sequence).

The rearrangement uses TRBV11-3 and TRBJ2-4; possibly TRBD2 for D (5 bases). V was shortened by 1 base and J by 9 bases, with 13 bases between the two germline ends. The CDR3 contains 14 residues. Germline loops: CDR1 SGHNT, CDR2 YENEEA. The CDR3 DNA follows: TGTGCCAGCAGCTTAGGGGCTGGGGAGTCCATTCAGTACTTC. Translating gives CASSLGAGESIQYF.

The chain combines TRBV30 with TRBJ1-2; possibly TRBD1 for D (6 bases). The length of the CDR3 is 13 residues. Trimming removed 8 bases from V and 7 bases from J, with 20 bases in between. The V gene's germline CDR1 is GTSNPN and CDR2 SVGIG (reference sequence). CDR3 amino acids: CAHAWGGAVGYTF. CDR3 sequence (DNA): TGTGCCCATGCGTGGGGGGGCGCGGTTGGCTACACCTTC.

CDR3 bases: TGCGCCAGCAGCCAAAACACGGGGGGGCCAGAGACCCAGTACTTC. Translating it yields CASSQNTGGPETQYF. The V call is TRBV4-3, the J call TRBJ2-5; TRBD2 agrees at 8 bases. Trimming at V came to 2 bases and at J to 4 bases, leaving 6 bases not matched to a gene. This CDR3 spans 15 amino acids. The germline CDR1 and CDR2 sequences are LGHNA and YSLEER.

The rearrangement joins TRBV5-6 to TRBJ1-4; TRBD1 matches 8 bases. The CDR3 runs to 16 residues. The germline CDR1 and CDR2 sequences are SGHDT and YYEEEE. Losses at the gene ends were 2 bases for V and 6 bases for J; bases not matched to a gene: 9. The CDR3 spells CASSFTSQGADEKLFF. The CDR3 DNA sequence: TGTGCCAGCAGCTTTACTTCCCAGGGGGCGGATGAAAAACTGTTTTTT.

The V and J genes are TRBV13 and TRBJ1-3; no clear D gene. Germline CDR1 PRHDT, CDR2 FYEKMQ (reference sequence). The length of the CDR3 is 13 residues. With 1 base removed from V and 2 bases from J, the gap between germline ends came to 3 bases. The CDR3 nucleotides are TGTGCCAGCAGCTTAGCCACTGGAAACACCATATATTTT. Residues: CASSLATGNTIYF. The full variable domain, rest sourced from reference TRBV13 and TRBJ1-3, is AAGVIQSPRHLIKEKRETATLKCYPIPRHDTVYWYQQGPGQDPQFLISFYEKMQSDKGSIPDRFSAQQFSDYHSELNMSSLELGDSALYFCASSLATGNTIYFGEGSWLTVV.

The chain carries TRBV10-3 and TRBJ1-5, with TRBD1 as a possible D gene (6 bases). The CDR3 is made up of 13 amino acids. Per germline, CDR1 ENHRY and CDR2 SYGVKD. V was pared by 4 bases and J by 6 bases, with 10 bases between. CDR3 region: CAISGQGSQPQHF. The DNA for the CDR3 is TGTGCCATCAGTGGTCAGGGGAGTCAGCCCCAGCATTTT.

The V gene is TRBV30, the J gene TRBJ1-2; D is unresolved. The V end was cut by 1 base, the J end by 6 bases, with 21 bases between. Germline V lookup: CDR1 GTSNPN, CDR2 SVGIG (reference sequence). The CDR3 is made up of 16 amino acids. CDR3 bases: TGTGCCTGGAGTGCCTCCTTGAGACGGCTCCGGGATGGCTACACCTTC. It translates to CAWSASLRRLRDGYTF.

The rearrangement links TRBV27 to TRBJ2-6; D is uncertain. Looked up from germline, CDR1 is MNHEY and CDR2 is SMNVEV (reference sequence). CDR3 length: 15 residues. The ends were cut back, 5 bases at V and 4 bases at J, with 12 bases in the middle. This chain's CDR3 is CASSPHGSGANVLTF. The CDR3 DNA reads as TGTGCCAGCAGTCCACACGGGTCCGGGGCCAACGTCCTGACTTTC.

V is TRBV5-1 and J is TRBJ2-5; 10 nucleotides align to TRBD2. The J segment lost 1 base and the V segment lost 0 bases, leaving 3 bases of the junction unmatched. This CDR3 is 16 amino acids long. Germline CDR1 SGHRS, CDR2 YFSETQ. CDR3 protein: CASSLGASGSQETQYF. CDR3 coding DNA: TGCGCCAGCAGCTTGGGGGCTAGCGGGAGCCAAGAGACCCAGTACTTC.

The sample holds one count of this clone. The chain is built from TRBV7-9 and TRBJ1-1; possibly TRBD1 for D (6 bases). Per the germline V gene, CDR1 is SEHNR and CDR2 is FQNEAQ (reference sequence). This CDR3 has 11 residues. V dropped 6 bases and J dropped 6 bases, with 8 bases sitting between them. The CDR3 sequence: CASSWTAEAFF. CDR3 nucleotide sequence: TGTGCCAGCAGTTGGACAGCTGAAGCTTTCTTT. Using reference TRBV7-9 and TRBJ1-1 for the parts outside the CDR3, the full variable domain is DTGVSQNPRHKITKRGQNVTFRCDPISEHNRLYWYRQTLGQGPEFLTYFQNEAQLEKSRLLSDRFSAERPKGSFSTLEIQRTEQGDSAMYLCASSWTAEAFFGQGTRLTVV.

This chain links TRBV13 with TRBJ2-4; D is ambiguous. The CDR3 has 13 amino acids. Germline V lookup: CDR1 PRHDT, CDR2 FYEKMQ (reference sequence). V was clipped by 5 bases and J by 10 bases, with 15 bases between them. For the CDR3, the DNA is TGTGCCAGCAGCCCCTCGACCACGAGGATTCAGTACTTC. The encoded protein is CASSPSTTRIQYF.

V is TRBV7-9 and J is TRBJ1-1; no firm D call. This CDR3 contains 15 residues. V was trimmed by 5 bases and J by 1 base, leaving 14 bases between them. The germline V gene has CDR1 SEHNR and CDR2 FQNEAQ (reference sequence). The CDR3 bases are TGTGCCAGCAGCCCGACATCATTAGGGAACACTGAAGCTTTCTTT. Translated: CASSPTSLGNTEAFF. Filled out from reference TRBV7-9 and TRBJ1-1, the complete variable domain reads DTGVSQNPRHKITKRGQNVTFRCDPISEHNRLYWYRQTLGQGPEFLTYFQNEAQLEKSRLLSDRFSAERPKGSFSTLEIQRTEQGDSAMYLCASSPTSLGNTEAFFGQGTRLTVV.

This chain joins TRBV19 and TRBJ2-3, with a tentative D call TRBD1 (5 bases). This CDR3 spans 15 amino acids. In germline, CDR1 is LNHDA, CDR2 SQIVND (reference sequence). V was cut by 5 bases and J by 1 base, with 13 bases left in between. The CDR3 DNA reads TGTGCCAGTAGTGTTCAGGGTAAGGGCACAGATACGCAGTATTTT. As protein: CASSVQGKGTDTQYF.

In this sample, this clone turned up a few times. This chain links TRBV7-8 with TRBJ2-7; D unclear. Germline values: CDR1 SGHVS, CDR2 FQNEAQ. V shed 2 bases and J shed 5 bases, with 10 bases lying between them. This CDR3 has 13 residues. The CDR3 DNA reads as TGTGCCAGCAGCTTACCGGCAAGCGACGAGCAGTACTTC. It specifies CASSLPASDEQYF.

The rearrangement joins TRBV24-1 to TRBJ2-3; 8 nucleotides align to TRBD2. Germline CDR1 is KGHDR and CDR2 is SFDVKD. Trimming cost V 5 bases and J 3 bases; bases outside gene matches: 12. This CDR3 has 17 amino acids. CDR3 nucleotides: TGTGCCACCAGTGTCGGTGTAAGCGGGAGAGGAACAGATACGCAGTATTTT. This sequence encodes CATSVGVSGRGTDTQYF.

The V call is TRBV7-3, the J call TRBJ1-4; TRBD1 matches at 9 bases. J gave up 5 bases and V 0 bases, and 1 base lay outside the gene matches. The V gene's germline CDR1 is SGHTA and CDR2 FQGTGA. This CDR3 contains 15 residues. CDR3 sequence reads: CASSLTGTGNEKLFF. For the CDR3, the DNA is TGTGCCAGCAGCTTAACCGGGACAGGGAATGAAAAACTGTTTTTT. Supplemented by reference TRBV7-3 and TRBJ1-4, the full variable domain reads GAGVSQTPSNKVTEKGKYVELRCDPISGHTALYWYRQSLGQGPEFLIYFQGTGAADDSGLPNDRFFAVRPEGSVSTLKIQRTERGDSAVYLCASSLTGTGNEKLFFGSGTQLSVL.

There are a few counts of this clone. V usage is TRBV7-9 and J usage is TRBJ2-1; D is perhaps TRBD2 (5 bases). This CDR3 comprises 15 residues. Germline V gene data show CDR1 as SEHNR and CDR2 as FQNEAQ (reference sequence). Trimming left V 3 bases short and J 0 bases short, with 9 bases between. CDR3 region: CASSLDLISYNEQFF. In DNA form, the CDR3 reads TGTGCCAGCAGCTTGGACTTGATCTCCTACAATGAGCAGTTCTTC.

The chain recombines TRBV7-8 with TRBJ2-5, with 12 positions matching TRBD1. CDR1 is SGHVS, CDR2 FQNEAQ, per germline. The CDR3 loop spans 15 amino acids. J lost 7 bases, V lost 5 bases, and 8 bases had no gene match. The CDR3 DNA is TGTGCCAGCAGCCGAGGGACAGGGGGCTCGGTGACCCAGTACTTC. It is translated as CASSRGTGGSVTQYF.

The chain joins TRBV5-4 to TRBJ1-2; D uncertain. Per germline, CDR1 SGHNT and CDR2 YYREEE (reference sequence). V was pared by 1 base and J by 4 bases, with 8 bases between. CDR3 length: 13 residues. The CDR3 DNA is TGTGCCAGCAGCTTGCTAGGGAGCTATGGCTACACCTTC. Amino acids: CASSLLGSYGYTF.

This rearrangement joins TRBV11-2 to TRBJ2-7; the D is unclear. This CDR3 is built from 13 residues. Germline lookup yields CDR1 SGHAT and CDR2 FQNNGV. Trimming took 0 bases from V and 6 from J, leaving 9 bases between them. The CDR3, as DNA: TGTGCCAGCAGCTTAGACCAGATTGGCGAGCAGTACTTC. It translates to CASSLDQIGEQYF.

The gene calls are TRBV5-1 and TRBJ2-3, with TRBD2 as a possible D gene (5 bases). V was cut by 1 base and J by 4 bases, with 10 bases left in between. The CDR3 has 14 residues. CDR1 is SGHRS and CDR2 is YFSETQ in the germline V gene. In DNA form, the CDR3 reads TGCGCCAGCAGCTTGCCTAGCTTGGCAGATACGCAGTATTTT. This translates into CASSLPSLADTQYF.